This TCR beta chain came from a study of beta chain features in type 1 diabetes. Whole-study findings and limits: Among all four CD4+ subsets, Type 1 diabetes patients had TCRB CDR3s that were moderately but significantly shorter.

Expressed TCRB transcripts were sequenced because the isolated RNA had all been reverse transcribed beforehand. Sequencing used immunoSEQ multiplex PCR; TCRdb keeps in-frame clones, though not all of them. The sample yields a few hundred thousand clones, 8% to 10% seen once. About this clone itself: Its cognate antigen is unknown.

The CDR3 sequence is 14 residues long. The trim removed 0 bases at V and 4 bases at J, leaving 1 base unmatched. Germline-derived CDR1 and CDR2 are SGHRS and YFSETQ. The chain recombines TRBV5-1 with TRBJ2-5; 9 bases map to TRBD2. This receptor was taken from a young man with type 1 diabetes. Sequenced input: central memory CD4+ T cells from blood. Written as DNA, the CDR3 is TGCGCCAGCAGCTTGGTAGCGGGAGTAGAGACCCAGTACTTC. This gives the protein CASSLVAGVETQYF.